This T cell receptor (beta chain) was sequenced for a study of blood T cell repertoires in COVID-19 (TCRdb year 2020). Study-wide context: Samples covering the acute and convalescent phases of COVID-19 were provided by collaborators in the United States, Italy and Spain. Where available, HLA class I and class II types were taken from metadata supplied by the sample provider and were not determined by assay-based typing. The dataset comprised deeply sampled blood TCRbeta repertoires from subjects exposed to, actively infected with, or recovered from COVID-19. Sample metadata almost always included a de-identified subject ID, COVID-19 status, age in years and sex. The repertoires were released in a freely available public database meant as a resource for research on the immune response to SARS-CoV-2. The samples were drawn from two sources: the first 160 participants of the ongoing ImmuneRACE study, and fewer than 1,500 subjects contributed by 6 global collaborators. The prospective study material was composed of cDNA or gDNA derived from T cells, B-cell-depleted T cells, or PBMCs.

One collaborating source in Seattle enrolled patients while the patients were actively infected and followed the patients over time throughout the course of disease. Each collaborating institution followed its own protocols to collect whole blood in K2EDTA tubes. For TCRbeta analysis, collaborators shipped samples as frozen whole blood, isolated PBMCs, or DNA extracted from either of those sample types. On the study overall, not on this receptor specifically: The amount of clinical and demographic metadata varied by source and participant and was provided uncurated.

The immunoSEQ Assay, a bias-controlled multiplex PCR, was used to amplify TCRbeta CDR3 regions from genomic DNA. Per the source publication's procedure: Within the assay, amplification of reference gene primers was used to estimate how many nucleated cells each sample contained. To quantify the absolute abundance of each unique TCRbeta CDR3 rearrangement, sequence reads were collapsed and filtered. For each sample, productive Simpson clonality was calculated as the square root of Simpson's diversity index over productive rearrangements. As stored in TCRdb, this immuneACCESS dataset retains in-frame rearrangements with V and J assigned. A fraction of the clones does not appear; measured against another copy, unresolved V genes explain less than half of the discrepancy, and the remainder lacks a known reason. That table is the source of V, J and clone size, and D and trimming were worked out from the DNA. In all, the sample holds around 270,000 clones, and 70% to 90% of those were seen once. About 0.9% of the sample rests with the top ten.

As concerns this clone: This clone's antigen is unknown. Base-call qualities are not available, and no considerably larger clone is one nucleotide away.

This clonotype was sampled from a human donor with COVID-19, enrolled during active disease. The donor label of this sample is uncertain. The sample taken for sequencing was peripheral blood.

The DNA is TGTGCCAGCAGCTTAGTCGCGGGGAGGGAGCAGTTCTTC. Protein translation: CASSLVAGREQFF. The receptor chain draws on TRBV7-2 and TRBJ2-1; TRBD2 is a possible D gene, resting on 6 matching bases. V and J are truncated by 1 base and 10 bases respectively, leaving an intervening sequence of 11 bases. Its CDR3 holds 13 amino acids, cysteine through phenylalanine. Only the CDR3 DNA stays, 39 bases, in frame from base 1. The germline V gene specifies SGHTA as CDR1 and FQGNSA as CDR2. Extended through the reference TRBV7-2 and TRBJ2-1 proteins, this CDR3 yields the full variable domain: GAGVSQSPSNKVTEKGKDVELRCDPISGHTALYWYRQSLGQGLEFLIYFQGNSAPDKSGLPSDRFSAERTGGSVSTLTIQRTQQEDSAVYLCASSLVAGREQFFGPGTRLTVL.